This TCR beta chain was recovered during a study of regulatory T cells in long-lasting Graves disease. Study findings and constraints: New patients shared fewer public clonotypes (966) than persistent patients did (more than 2,500). Patients with persistent Graves' had lower TCR diversity than newly diagnosed patients.

Time point: newly diagnosed GD, antithyroid drugs for less than 3 months. Extracted PBMC RNA gave rise to the TCR library. In building TCR beta libraries, iRepertoire HTBI primers were used together with Arm-PCR of CDR3 regions. TCRdb processed the multiplex PCR reads anew with MiXCR; each CDR3 protein has one entry. Of roughly 360,000 distinct CDR3 sequences in the sample, 10% to 15% were seen once. Ten or more counts support this clonotype. Its antigen remains unknown. This CDR3 contains 14 residues. Germline trimming cut 1 base from V and 4 bases from J; bases unmatched to any gene: 1. Germline values: CDR1 SNHLY, CDR2 FYNNEI. The same sample was also studied in work on T cells in Graves' hyperthyroidism and ophthalmopathy. That source adds: Most thyroid clonotypes expanded above 0.001 appeared in blood too.

Here the sequenced sample was peripheral blood mononuclear cells (PBMCs), taken at new diagnosis, from a patient treated with antithyroid drugs. The V call is TRBV2, the J call TRBJ1-2; 9 bases match TRBD1. The TCR comes from a woman between 18 and 29 years old with Graves disease. The CDR3: CASSEGTGAYGYTF. The CDR3 DNA reads as TGTGCCAGCAGTGAAGGGACAGGGGCCTATGGCTACACCTTC.